This T cell receptor (beta chain) came from a study of Tregs in tolerant kidney transplant recipients. General study findings and limits: Nucleotide sequences could not be compared across some patients' samples due to primer changes.

CDR1 MNHNY and CDR2 SVGAGI come from the germline V gene (reference sequence). CDR3 size: 15 residues. V gave up 4 bases and J gave up 3 bases; unmatched junction bases: 7. A word on this clone: Its specificity is unknown.

TCRdb keeps only in-frame clones here, not all; method: immunoSEQ multiplex PCR. The repertoire holds tens of thousands of clones, around nine tenths seen once, with around 1.4% in the top ten. Mixed chimerism was transient after nonmyeloablative marrow transplants from related graft donors. This sequence was found in a human patient who received a combined kidney and bone marrow transplant. Part of the T cell pool may stem from the graft donor. V is TRBV6-6 and J is TRBJ2-3, with TRBD1 matching 7 bases. Sequencing was performed on CD4+ T cells from blood (PBMCs), taken 24 months after the transplant. The CDR3 nucleotides read TGTGCCAGCAGTTCCCCCCCGGGACAGACAGATACGCAGTATTTT. Translation gives CASSSPPGQTDTQYF.